A selection of T cell receptor beta chains follows, all from one sample in a study of radiotherapy plus CTLA-4 blockade in lung cancer. Produced via immunoSEQ multiplex PCR; TCRdb's table is partial and in-frame only. The sample lists roughly 62,000 clones; 77% were seen once. The sample was peripheral blood, taken from a patient treated with radiotherapy plus ipilimumab. The receptors originated from a human donor with non-small cell lung cancer who had a complete response to radiotherapy plus ipilimumab. The CDR3 runs from the conserved cysteine through the conserved F or W. Fields, in order: V gene, clone size, J gene, CDR3 protein. The size entry is marked missing in some rows and otherwise reads once, few, many or a size class.

v_gene: TRBV5-1
abundance: few
j_gene: TRBJ2-1
CDR3aa: CASSSPLSGTGGNNNEQFF

v_gene: TRBV11-3
abundance: -
j_gene: TRBJ2-3
CDR3aa: CASSLLRGTVAQSTDTQYF

v_gene: TRBV9
abundance: -
j_gene: TRBJ1-3
CDR3aa: CASSALGQVTGNTIYF

v_gene: TRBV20-1
abundance: -
j_gene: TRBJ1-1
CDR3aa: CSERRGIEAFF

v_gene: TRBV7-2
abundance: -
j_gene: TRBJ2-3
CDR3aa: CASSAQGLANTDTQYF

v_gene: TRBV11-2
abundance: -
j_gene: TRBJ2-3
CDR3aa: CASSLAGDTQYF

v_gene: TRBV7-9
abundance: -
j_gene: TRBJ2-5
CDR3aa: CASSLGRQETQYF

v_gene: TRBV2
abundance: -
j_gene: TRBJ1-2
CDR3aa: CASSERRAGYTF

v_gene: TRBV7-9
abundance: once
j_gene: TRBJ2-5
CDR3aa: CASSLPGVQETQYF

v_gene: TRBV2
abundance: -
j_gene: TRBJ2-5
CDR3aa: CASSDYGMGETQYF

v_gene: TRBV5-4
abundance: once
j_gene: TRBJ1-1
CDR3aa: CASTKTGGKTEAFF

v_gene: TRBV4-3
abundance: few
j_gene: TRBJ2-2
CDR3aa: CASSLLTSSTGELFF

v_gene: TRBV19
abundance: once
j_gene: TRBJ2-3
CDR3aa: CASSIPPYRDTQYF

v_gene: TRBV6-1
abundance: -
j_gene: TRBJ2-2
CDR3aa: CASNMGNTNTGELFF